The 22 T cell receptor beta chains below all came from one sample that was sequenced in a study of cytomegalovirus exposure and HLA in healthy donors. PCR employed 60 Vbeta and 13 Jbeta primers. Profiled with immunoSEQ multiplex PCR; TCRdb holds only in-frame clones, not every one. This sample has about 130,000 clones, with about 80% found just once. The sample taken for sequencing was PBMCs. The receptors shown here come from a boy aged 2-9 years in good health and CMV-seronegative.

The rearrangement uses TRBV30 and TRBJ2-1, with 7 nucleotides matching TRBD2. Trimming at V came to 7 bases and at J to 0 bases, leaving 12 bases not matched to a gene. This CDR3 has 16 amino acids. CDR1 is GTSNPN, CDR2 SVGIG, per germline (reference sequence). CDR3 sequence (DNA): TGTGCCTTCACTAAACCGGGACTAAGCTCCTACAATGAGCAGTTCTTC. It specifies CAFTKPGLSSYNEQFF.

The J gene is TRBJ1-5, the V gene TRBV19, with TRBD1 identical over 9 bases. After removal of 7 bases from V and 6 bases from J, the junction contained 10 bases not matched to a gene. This CDR3 region has 15 residues. In germline, CDR1 is LNHDA, CDR2 SQIVND (reference sequence). CDR3 protein: CASMVGGTGTQPQHF. In nucleotides, the CDR3 is TGTGCCAGTATGGTTGGGGGGACAGGGACTCAGCCCCAGCATTTT.

V usage is TRBV7-2 and J usage is TRBJ2-3, with a tentative D call TRBD2 (6 bases). Trimming took off 2 bases at V and 5 bases at J, with 14 bases between the two ends. The CDR3 is made up of 15 amino acids. Per the germline V gene, CDR1 is SGHTA and CDR2 is FQGNSA. CDR3 protein: CASSLSSAARDTQYF. As DNA, the CDR3 is TGTGCCAGCAGCTTATCTAGCGCCGCCAGAGATACGCAGTATTTT.

Worth noting for this clone: At one end, the junction sequence differs from germline, possibly due to a read error. J is TRBJ1-2 and V is TRBV7-9; D might be TRBD1 (6 bases). CDR1 SEHNR and CDR2 FQNEAQ come from the germline V gene (reference sequence). The CDR3 runs to 15 residues. CDR3: CSSSPGTRNNYGYTF. Written as DNA, the CDR3 is TGTTCCAGCAGCCCCGGGACACGTAACAACTATGGCTACACCTTC.

The chain recombines TRBV7-9 with TRBJ1-1; 9 bases are shared with TRBD1. CDR1 is SEHNR, CDR2 FQNEAQ, per germline (reference sequence). CDR3 length: 15 amino acids. Germline trimming cut 5 bases from V and 4 bases from J; bases unmatched to any gene: 8. CDR3 nucleotide sequence: TGTGCCAGCAGCCCCGGGACAGGGACGACCACTGAAGCTTTCTTT. It codes for CASSPGTGTTTEAFF.

This chain links TRBV6-5 with TRBJ1-2; D gene ambiguous. V dropped 0 bases and J dropped 4 bases, with 6 bases sitting between them. This CDR3 is built from 13 residues. From germline, CDR1 is MNHEY and CDR2 SVGAGI. CDR3 in amino acids: CASSYSGVYGYTF. CDR3 sequence (DNA): TGTGCCAGCAGTTACTCCGGGGTCTATGGCTACACCTTC.

The CDR3 nucleotides are TGTGCCAGCAGTGCCCTCCGCGGGGGGGTTAAGGAGCAGTTCTTC. Residues: CASSALRGGVKEQFF. The chain recombines TRBV25-1 with TRBJ2-1; 9 bases map to TRBD2. With 4 bases clipped from V and 10 bases from J, the junction kept 11 bases outside the gene matches. CDR3 length: 15 amino acids. From germline, CDR1 is MGHDK and CDR2 SYGVNS. Variable domain in full (rest from reference TRBV25-1 and TRBJ2-1): EADIYQTPRYLVIGTGKKITLECSQTMGHDKMYWYQQDPGMELHLIHYSYGVNSTEKGDLSSESTVSRIRTEHFPLTLESARPSHTSQYLCASSALRGGVKEQFFGPGTRLTVL.

J is TRBJ2-7 and V is TRBV7-2, with D perhaps matching TRBD2 (7 bases). CDR1 is SGHTA, CDR2 FQGNSA, per germline. Trimming took off 1 base at V and 2 bases at J, with 18 bases between the two ends. This CDR3 contains 17 residues. CDR3 loop: CASSLEGGGFTPYEQYF. For the CDR3, the DNA is TGTGCCAGCAGCTTAGAAGGGGGGGGCTTTACACCCTACGAGCAGTACTTC. Using reference TRBV7-2 and TRBJ2-7 for the parts outside the CDR3, the full variable domain is GAGVSQSPSNKVTEKGKDVELRCDPISGHTALYWYRQSLGQGLEFLIYFQGNSAPDKSGLPSDRFSAERTGGSVSTLTIQRTQQEDSAVYLCASSLEGGGFTPYEQYFGPGTRLTVT.

This chain joins TRBV5-1 and TRBJ2-7; TRBD1 agrees at 7 bases. The V gene's germline CDR1 is SGHRS and CDR2 YFSETQ. This CDR3 is 14 amino acids long. J was trimmed by 2 bases and V by 4 bases; bases with no gene match: 6. This chain's CDR3 is CASSGDSWTYEQYF. CDR3 nucleotide sequence: TGCGCCAGCAGCGGGGACAGCTGGACCTACGAGCAGTACTTC.

The V and J genes are TRBV7-9 and TRBJ2-5, with 12 nucleotides matching TRBD2. Germline trimming cut 3 bases from V and 0 bases from J; bases unmatched to any gene: 11. The CDR3 consists of 19 residues. The germline CDR1 and CDR2 sequences are SEHNR and FQNEAQ (reference sequence). The CDR3 bases are TGTGCCAGCAGCTTTACTACTAGCGGGAGGCCCCTCCACCAAGAGACCCAGTACTTC. Protein product: CASSFTTSGRPLHQETQYF.

The count of this clone is one. The gene calls are TRBV9 and TRBJ1-2; TRBD1 might be the D (5 bases). V dropped 2 bases and J dropped 7 bases, with 12 bases sitting between them. Germline CDR1 reads SGDLS; CDR2 reads YYNGEE. The CDR3 totals 13 residues. The CDR3 DNA sequence: TGTGCCAGCAGCGTTGCAGGGTTGGGTGGCTACACCTTC. Residues: CASSVAGLGGYTF.

This chain joins TRBV6-1 and TRBJ2-5; 12 bases fit TRBD2. CDR3 length: 14 amino acids. Trimming removed 7 bases from V and 5 bases from J; junction bases left unmatched: 5. CDR1 is MNHNS and CDR2 is SASEGT in the germline V gene. CDR3 amino acids: CASTPSGGGETQYF. The CDR3 DNA sequence: TGTGCCAGCACTCCTAGCGGGGGGGGTGAGACCCAGTACTTC.

This sequence joins TRBV9 and TRBJ2-3, with TRBD2 matching over 11 bases. The CDR3 has 15 residues. Germline values: CDR1 SGDLS, CDR2 YYNGEE. V lost 2 bases and J lost 4; bases outside the gene matches: 3. Here the CDR3 reads CASSVTSGASDTQYF. The CDR3 nucleotides read TGTGCCAGCAGCGTGACTAGCGGGGCCTCAGATACGCAGTATTTT.

The chain couples TRBV18 to TRBJ1-2, with D maybe TRBD1 (5 bases). V was clipped by 3 bases and J by 8 bases, with 19 bases between them. From germline, CDR1 is KGHSH and CDR2 LQKENI. This CDR3 spans 15 amino acids. CDR3 region: CASSPFPGTEGGYTF. In DNA form, the CDR3 reads TGTGCCAGCTCACCGTTTCCCGGGACGGAGGGGGGCTACACCTTC.

This clone has more than one count but fewer than ten. The sample contains more than one DNA sequence encoding this CDR3. The chain links TRBV6-4 to TRBJ2-3, with TRBD2 identical over 12 bases. The trim removed 0 bases at V and 4 bases at J, leaving 2 bases unmatched. The CDR3 has 16 amino acids. Per the germline V gene, CDR1 is MRHNA and CDR2 is SNTAGT. CDR3 DNA sequence: TGTGCCAGCAGTGACTCGCTAGCGGGAGGGCCAGATACGCAGTATTTT. Translated: CASSDSLAGGPDTQYF.

The gene calls are TRBV30 and TRBJ2-1, with 11 bases fitting TRBD2. Germline values: CDR1 GTSNPN, CDR2 SVGIG (reference sequence). Trimming cost V 3 bases and J 0 bases; bases outside gene matches: 7. The CDR3 contains 17 residues. CDR3 nucleotide sequence: TGTGCCTGGAGCGGGACTAGCGGCCCGAGCTCCTACAATGAGCAGTTCTTC. Translating gives CAWSGTSGPSSYNEQFF.

The chain joins TRBV19 to TRBJ1-6; 7 bases line up with TRBD1. Germline CDR1 reads LNHDA; CDR2 reads SQIVND (reference sequence). This CDR3 is built from 14 residues. Losses at the gene ends were 9 bases for V and 7 bases for J; bases not matched to a gene: 9. The chain's CDR3 is CASQGGTENSPLHF. In nucleotides, the CDR3 is TGTGCCAGCCAAGGGGGGACAGAAAATTCACCCCTCCACTTT.

This rearrangement joins TRBV11-3 to TRBJ2-3; perhaps TRBD2 as D (5 bases). Per germline, CDR1 SGHNT and CDR2 YENEEA. The CDR3 is 12 residues long. Trimming shortened V by 5 bases and J by 5 bases, and 8 bases separated the two germline ends. The CDR3 sequence is CASSPEGDTQYF. CDR3 DNA: TGTGCCAGCAGCCCCGAGGGAGATACGCAGTATTTT.

The chain uses TRBV2 and TRBJ2-2; 8 bases are a match to TRBD1. The germline CDR1 and CDR2 sequences are SNHLY and FYNNEI. This CDR3 region has 14 residues. The V segment lost 10 bases and the J segment 4 bases; nucleotides outside the gene matches: 8. CDR3 in amino acids: CATARTGSTGELFF. CDR3 in DNA: TGTGCCACTGCTAGGACAGGGAGCACCGGGGAGCTGTTTTTT.

The CDR3 sequence: CASSPAGAGSPLHF. The CDR3 coding sequence is TGTGCCAGCAGCCCGGCTGGAGCTGGTTCACCCCTCCACTTT. This chain uses TRBV27 with TRBJ1-6, with no clear D. The CDR3 is 14 amino acids. V gave up 6 bases and J gave up 9 bases, with 15 bases separating them. Germline V gives CDR1 MNHEY, CDR2 SMNVEV (reference sequence).

This clone was found a few times. The V and J genes are TRBV19 and TRBJ2-5; TRBD1 matches 8 bases. This CDR3 is 14 amino acids long. Unmatched junction bases numbered 2, after V lost 3 bases and J lost 2 bases. CDR1 and CDR2 (germline): LNHDA, SQIVND (reference sequence). The CDR3 bases are TGTGCCAGTAGTATCAACAGGGGGCAAGAGACCCAGTACTTC. Translation: CASSINRGQETQYF.

V gene TRBV10-3 combines with J gene TRBJ2-7; the match to TRBD1 covers 7 bases. Germline V gives CDR1 ENHRY, CDR2 SYGVKD. This CDR3 has 16 residues. J lost 3 bases, V lost 3 bases, and 11 bases had no gene match. The CDR3 DNA sequence: TGTGCCATCAGTGACCCAGGGGGACGGCGATACTACGAGCAGTACTTC. This sequence encodes CAISDPGGRRYYEQYF.